These 6 T cell receptor beta chains came from one sample sequenced in a study of T-cell reconstitution after alpha-beta-depleted transplantation in children. Unique molecular identifiers featured in how the TCRbeta library was prepared. TCRdb called the PCR reads again in MiXCR, with one record for every CDR3 protein. The sample carries 350,000 to 500,000 distinct CDR3 sequences, around two fifths recorded once. The sample in question was PBMCs, obtained before TCRalphabeta/CD19-depleted stem cell transplant. These receptor sequences come from a girl aged 2 to 10 with aplastic anemia, due to receive a stem cell transplant.

The sample holds a few counts of this clonotype. The CDR3 sequence: CASSFGASTNEKLFF. The DNA of the CDR3 is TGTGCCAGCAGTTTCGGGGCTTCGACTAATGAAAAACTGTTTTTT. The chain joins TRBV12-3 or TRBV12-4 to TRBJ1-4; tentative D call: TRBD1 (5 bases). The ends were cut back, 3 bases at V and 2 bases at J, with 10 bases in the middle. There are 15 residues in the CDR3.

V usage is TRBV11-2 and J usage is TRBJ2-3, with TRBD1 matching over 9 bases. The CDR3 is made up of 19 amino acids. Looked up from germline, CDR1 is SGHAT and CDR2 is FQNNGV. J gave up 2 bases and V 3 bases, and 15 bases lay outside the gene matches. CDR3 sequence (DNA): TGTGCCAGCAGCTTTACGTACAGGGGGCGGCTATCGAACACAGATACGCAGTATTTT. It is translated as CASSFTYRGRLSNTDTQYF.

This clonotype was counted at least ten times. This rearrangement joins TRBV5-1 to TRBJ2-2, with D tentatively TRBD1 or TRBD2 (5 bases each). V was pared by 1 base and J by 1 base, with 11 bases between. The length of the CDR3 is 16 residues. Looked up from germline, CDR1 is SGHRS and CDR2 is YFSETQ. As DNA, the CDR3 is TGCGCCAGCAGCTTGCGGGGACCGGGGAACACCGGGGAGCTGTTTTTT. Translating gives CASSLRGPGNTGELFF.

This clonotype has at least ten counts. The CDR3 loop is CASSLSTGGYEQYF. In DNA, the CDR3 is TGTGCCAGCAGTCTATCGACAGGGGGCTACGAGCAGTACTTC. The chain is built from TRBV12-3 or TRBV12-4 and TRBJ2-7; 9 bases agree with TRBD1. With 5 bases clipped from V and 3 bases from J, the junction kept 5 bases outside the gene matches. This CDR3 has 14 amino acids.

The chain combines TRBV24-1 with TRBJ2-2; perhaps TRBD2 as D (5 bases). Germline V gives CDR1 KGHDR, CDR2 SFDVKD. The CDR3 extends over 14 amino acids. Trimming left V 9 bases short and J 2 bases short, with 12 bases between. CDR3 residues: CATSSQLNTGELFF. CDR3 bases: TGTGCCACCTCTAGCCAGCTAAACACCGGGGAGCTGTTTTTT.

The sample holds one count of this clonotype. This sequence may be a read error, since a much larger clone differs from it by one base. CDR3 in DNA: TGTGCCATCATGGGGACAGGGAACGGGTACGAGCAGTACTTC. Translating gives CAIMGTGNGYEQYF. The J gene is TRBJ2-7, the V gene TRBV10-3; TRBD1 agrees at 9 bases. Per the germline V gene, CDR1 is ENHRY and CDR2 is SYGVKD. V dropped 7 bases and J dropped 4; count of bases not matched to a gene: 8. The CDR3 contains 14 residues.